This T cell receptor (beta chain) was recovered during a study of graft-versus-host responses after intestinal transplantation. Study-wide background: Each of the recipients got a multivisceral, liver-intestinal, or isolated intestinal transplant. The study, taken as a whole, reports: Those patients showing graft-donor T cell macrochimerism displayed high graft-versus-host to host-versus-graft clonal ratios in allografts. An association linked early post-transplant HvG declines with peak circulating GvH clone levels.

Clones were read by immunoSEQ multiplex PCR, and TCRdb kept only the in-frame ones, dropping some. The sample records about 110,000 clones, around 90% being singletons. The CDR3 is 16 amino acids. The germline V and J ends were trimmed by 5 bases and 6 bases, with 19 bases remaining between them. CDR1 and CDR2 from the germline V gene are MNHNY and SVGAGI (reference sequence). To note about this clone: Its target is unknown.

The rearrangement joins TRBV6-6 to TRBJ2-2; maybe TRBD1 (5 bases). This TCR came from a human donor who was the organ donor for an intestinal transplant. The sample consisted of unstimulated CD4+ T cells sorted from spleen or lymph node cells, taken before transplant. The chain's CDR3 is CASSTGHAAGAGELFF. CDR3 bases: TGTGCCAGCAGTACCGGACACGCCGCCGGCGCCGGGGAGCTGTTTTTT.